This record covers a single T cell receptor (beta chain). What it recognizes is unknown. As TCR cDNA was made by 5'RACE template switching, a universal primer site and UMIs were added. TCRdb independently ran MiXCR on the 5' RACE reads; one entry per CDR3 protein. The top ten clones hold under 40% of a sample with some 160,000 distinct CDR3 sequences, about a tenth of them seen once. The data derive from a study of T cells after yellow fever vaccination. Study observations and caveats: Contamination by abundant bulk-population clonotypes could be present in FACS-sorted repertoires. A small proportion of clonotypes was detected in both the CD4 and CD8 compartments.

The V gene lost 0 bases and the J gene lost 8 bases, with 8 bases spanning the gap. The V gene's germline CDR1 is MNHEY and CDR2 SVGEGT. The CDR3 contains 13 residues. This sequence originates from a man between 18 and 35 years old who received the YFV17D yellow fever vaccine. The chain is built from TRBV6-2 or TRBV6-3 and TRBJ2-1; D gene ambiguous. Sequencing was performed on CD8+ T cells sorted from PBMCs, taken 45 days after the yellow fever booster vaccination. The CDR3 region has the DNA TGTGCCAGCAGTTACTCACGGCTCCATGAGCAGTTCTTC. Translation gives CASSYSRLHEQFF.